The present T cell receptor beta chain was sequenced within a study of blood T cell repertoires in COVID-19. For the study at large: COVID-19 samples, acute and convalescent, were from the United States, Italy and Spain. The cDNA or gDNA used as material had been derived from T cells, B-cell-depleted T cells, or PBMCs.

Germline loops: CDR1 MRHNA, CDR2 SNTAGT. The CDR3 consists of 15 residues. The V end was cut by 9 bases, the J end by 6 bases, with 20 bases between. Per the study methods: Using reference gene primer amplification, nucleated cell counts were estimated. Here immunoSEQ multiplex PCR was the method, and the copy in TCRdb shows in-frame clones only, minus some. The V and J calls and the clone size are those of that table, but D and trimming were determined from the DNA. The sample carries about 150,000 clones, 65% to 85% recorded once. The clonotype was recovered from a man aged 45-65 years with active or convalescent COVID-19. The chain links TRBV6-4 to TRBJ1-4; D gene uncertain. The material sequenced was peripheral blood. Here the CDR3 DNA reads TGTGCCAGTCCCATGACTCAGAGAGACGATGAAAAACTGTTTTTT. This codes for CASPMTQRDDEKLFF.